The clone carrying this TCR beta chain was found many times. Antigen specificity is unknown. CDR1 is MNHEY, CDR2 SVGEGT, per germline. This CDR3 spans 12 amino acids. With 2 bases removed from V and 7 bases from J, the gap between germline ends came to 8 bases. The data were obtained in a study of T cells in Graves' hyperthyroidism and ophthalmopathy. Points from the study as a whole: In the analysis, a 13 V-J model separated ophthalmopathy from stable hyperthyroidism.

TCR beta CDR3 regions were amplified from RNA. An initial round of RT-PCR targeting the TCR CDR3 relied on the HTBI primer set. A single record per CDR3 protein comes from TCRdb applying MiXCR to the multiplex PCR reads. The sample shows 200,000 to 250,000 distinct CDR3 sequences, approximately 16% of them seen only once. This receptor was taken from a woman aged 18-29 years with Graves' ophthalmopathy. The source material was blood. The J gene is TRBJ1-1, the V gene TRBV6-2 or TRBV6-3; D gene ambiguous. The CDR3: CASSYPLDEAFF. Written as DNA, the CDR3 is TGTGCCAGCAGTTACCCCCTCGATGAAGCTTTCTTT.